The rows below give T cell receptor beta chains drawn from one sample of a study of radiation and T cells in renal cell carcinoma. Generated by immunoSEQ multiplex PCR, the TCRdb table keeps only in-frame clones and is missing some. The sample consists of about 24,000 clones, around 47% of them appearing once. The specimen was tumor tissue, collected from a patient whose treatment included radiotherapy and nephrectomy. The source is a woman aged 45-65 years with renal cell carcinoma. Each CDR3 is given with its conserved first and last residue. A D gene is named only where the DNA matches it firmly. Rows may omit the clone size; those that give it use once, few, many or a size class.

>NA|NA|TRBV2|TRBJ1-1
TGTGCCAGCACCCTTACTTCCCGGCCTCGGAACACTGAAGCTTTCTTT
CASTLTSRPRNTEAFF
>NA|NA|TRBV5-4|TRBJ1-1
TGTGCCAGCAGTTCCCGGGACACTGAAGCTTTCTTT
CASSSRDTEAFF
>NA|NA|TRBV6-5|TRBJ1-6
TGTGCCAGCACCCCCGGGTGGAATTCACCCCTCCACTTT
CASTPGWNSPLHF
>TRBD2|NA|TRBV6-5|TRBJ2-5
TGTGCCAGCAGGGAGTTAGCGGGGGGTCGAGAGACCCAGTACTTC
CASRELAGGRETQYF
>NA|medium-sized|TRBV5-6|TRBJ1-1
TGTGCCAGCAGCTTTGGACAGCATGAAGCTTTCTTT
CASSFGQHEAFF
>NA|NA|TRBV7-2|TRBJ2-1
TGTGCCAGCAGCTTTCCCGGGATTTACAATGAGCAGTTCTTC
CASSFPGIYNEQFF
>TRBD2|NA|TRBV7-2|TRBJ2-5
TGTGCCAGCAGCTTAGCCCAACTAGCGGGTTATGAGACCCAGTACTTC
CASSLAQLAGYETQYF
>NA|medium-sized|TRBV7-3|TRBJ2-5
TGTGCCAGCAGCTTGACCCCTCAAGAGACCCAGTACTTC
CASSLTPQETQYF
>NA|once|TRBV5-1|TRBJ2-2
TGCGCCAGCAGCTTGGCCCTCGACACCGGGGAGCTGTTTTTT
CASSLALDTGELFF
>NA|few|TRBV6-5|TRBJ2-3
TGTGCCAGCAGACTACTGCAGGGGGATACGCAGTATTTT
CASRLLQGDTQYF
>TRBD1|NA|TRBV4-2|TRBJ1-6
TGTGCCAGCAGCCAGGCCGGGGACAGTGGATCACCCCTCCACTTT
CASSQAGDSGSPLHF
>NA|NA|TRBV6-5|TRBJ2-1
TGTGCCAGCAGTACCGGGACACCTGCCTACAATGAGCAGTTCTTC
CASSTGTPAYNEQFF
>TRBD2|once|TRBV6-5|TRBJ2-5
TGTGCCAGCAGTTATAGTACGGGGGGGAGCTCGGAGACCCAGTACTTC
CASSYSTGGSSETQYF